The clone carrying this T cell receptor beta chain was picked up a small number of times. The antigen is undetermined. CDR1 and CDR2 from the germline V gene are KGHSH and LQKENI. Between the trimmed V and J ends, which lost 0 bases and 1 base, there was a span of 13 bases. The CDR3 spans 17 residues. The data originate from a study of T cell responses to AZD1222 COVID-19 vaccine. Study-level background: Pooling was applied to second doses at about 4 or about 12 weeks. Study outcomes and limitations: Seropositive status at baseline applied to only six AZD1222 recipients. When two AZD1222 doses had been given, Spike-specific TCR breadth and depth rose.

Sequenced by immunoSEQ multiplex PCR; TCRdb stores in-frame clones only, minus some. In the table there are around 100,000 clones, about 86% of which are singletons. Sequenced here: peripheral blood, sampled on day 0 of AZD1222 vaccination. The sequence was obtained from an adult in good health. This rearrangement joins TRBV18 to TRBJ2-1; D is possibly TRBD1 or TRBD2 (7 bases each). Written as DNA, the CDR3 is TGTGCCAGCTCACCACCGGGGGGGACAGAGTCCTACAATGAGCAGTTCTTC. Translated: CASSPPGGTESYNEQFF.